A selection of T cell receptor beta chains follows, all from one sample in a study of CXCR3-negative and CXCR3-positive naive CD8 T cells. TCRdb reworked the 5' RACE reads into one entry per CDR3 protein, no DNA. The table counts roughly 25,000 distinct CDR3 sequences; about 4% lies in the top ten. Material for sequencing was naive CXCR3- CD8+ T cells from blood. These receptor sequences come from a human donor in good health. Some clones in this sample may be carry-over from other donors' samples. CDR3s include the opening cysteine and the closing phenylalanine or tryptophan.

V	J	CDR3
TRBV29-1	TRBJ2-1	CSVEVRVENEQFF
TRBV29-1	TRBJ2-1	CSVVIGSENEQFF
TRBV5-1	TRBJ1-1	CASSLYRADTEAFF
TRBV28	TRBJ2-7	CASSFTLRAGEQYF
TRBV10-2	TRBJ1-4	CATRGQGREKLFF
TRBV10-3	TRBJ2-7	CATAQGPLSYEQYF
TRBV7-2	TRBJ2-1	CASRALPYNEQFF
TRBV7-6	TRBJ2-3	CASSSYGGSGDTQYF
TRBV3-1	TRBJ2-1	CASSQETLAGGDEQFF
TRBV19	TRBJ2-1	CASSIAGQGINEQFF
TRBV20-1	TRBJ1-2	CSAAPGQVSYGYTF
TRBV7-2	TRBJ2-7	CASSSADVYEQYF
TRBV20-1	TRBJ2-7	CSAKPAFIVSSYEQYF
TRBV7-9	TRBJ2-3	CASQLPALTDTQYF
TRBV7-3	TRBJ2-3	CASSSLVVEGSTTDTQYF
TRBV5-1	TRBJ2-5	CASRRTSGANQETQYF
TRBV7-9	TRBJ2-1	CASSTGPSIEQFF
TRBV29-1	TRBJ1-1	CSAGALAGPEAFF
TRBV30	TRBJ2-7	CAWQPGLAVSYEQYF
TRBV7-9	TRBJ2-1	CASSLQGQGTSEQFF
TRBV5-1	TRBJ2-7	CASSLGTGLDSYDQYF
TRBV6-5	TRBJ2-7	CASSYGDRDYEQYF